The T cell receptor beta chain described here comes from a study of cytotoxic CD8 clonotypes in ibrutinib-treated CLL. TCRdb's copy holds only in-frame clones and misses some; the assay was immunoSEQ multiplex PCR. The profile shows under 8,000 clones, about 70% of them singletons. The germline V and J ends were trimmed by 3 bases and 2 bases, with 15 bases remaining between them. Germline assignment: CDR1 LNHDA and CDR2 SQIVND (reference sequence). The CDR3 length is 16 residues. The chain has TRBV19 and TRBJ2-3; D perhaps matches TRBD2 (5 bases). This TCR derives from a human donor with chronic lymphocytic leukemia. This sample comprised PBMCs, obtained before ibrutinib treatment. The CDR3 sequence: CASSIFTPGNTDTQYF. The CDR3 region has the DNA TGTGCCAGTAGTATTTTTACTCCGGGGAACACAGATACGCAGTATTTT. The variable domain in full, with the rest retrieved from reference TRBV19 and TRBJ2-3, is DGGITQSPKYLFRKEGQNVTLSCEQNLNHDAMYWYRQDPGQGLRLIYYSQIVNDFQKGDIAEGYSVSREKKESFPLTVTSAQKNPTAFYLCASSIFTPGNTDTQYFGPGTRLTVL.